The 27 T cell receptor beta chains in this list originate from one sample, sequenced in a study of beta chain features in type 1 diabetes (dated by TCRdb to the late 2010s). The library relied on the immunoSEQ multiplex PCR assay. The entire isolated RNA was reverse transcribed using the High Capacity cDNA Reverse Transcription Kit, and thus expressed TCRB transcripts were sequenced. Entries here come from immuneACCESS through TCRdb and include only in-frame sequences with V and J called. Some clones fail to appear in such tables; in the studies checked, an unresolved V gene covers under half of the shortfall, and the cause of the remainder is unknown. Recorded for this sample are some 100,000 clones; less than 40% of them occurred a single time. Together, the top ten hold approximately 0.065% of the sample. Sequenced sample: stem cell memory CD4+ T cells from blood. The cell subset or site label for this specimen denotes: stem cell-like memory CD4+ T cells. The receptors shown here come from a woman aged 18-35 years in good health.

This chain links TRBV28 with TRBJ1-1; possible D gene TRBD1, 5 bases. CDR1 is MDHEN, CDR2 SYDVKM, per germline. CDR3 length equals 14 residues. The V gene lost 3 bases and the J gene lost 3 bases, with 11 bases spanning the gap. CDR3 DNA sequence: TGTGCCAGCAGTTTCGGGGGTATTGACACTGAAGCTTTCTTT. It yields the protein CASSFGGIDTEAFF.

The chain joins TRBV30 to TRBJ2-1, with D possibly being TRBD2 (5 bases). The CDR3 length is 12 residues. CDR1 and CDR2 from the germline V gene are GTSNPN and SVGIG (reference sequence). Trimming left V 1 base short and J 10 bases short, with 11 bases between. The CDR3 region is CAWSGRVKEQFF. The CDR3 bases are TGTGCCTGGAGTGGGCGGGTGAAGGAGCAGTTCTTC. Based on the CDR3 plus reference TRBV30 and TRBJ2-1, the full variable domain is SQTIHQWPATLVQPVGSPLSLECTVEGTSNPNLYWYRQAAGRGLQLLFYSVGIGQISSEVPQNLSASRPQDRQFILSSKKLLLSDSGFYLCAWSGRVKEQFFGPGTRLTVL.

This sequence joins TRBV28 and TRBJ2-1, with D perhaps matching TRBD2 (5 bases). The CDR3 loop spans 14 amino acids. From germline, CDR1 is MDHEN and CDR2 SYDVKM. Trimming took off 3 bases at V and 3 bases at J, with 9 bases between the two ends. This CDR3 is CASSLASFYNEQFF. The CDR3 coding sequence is TGTGCCAGCAGTTTGGCTAGCTTCTACAATGAGCAGTTCTTC.

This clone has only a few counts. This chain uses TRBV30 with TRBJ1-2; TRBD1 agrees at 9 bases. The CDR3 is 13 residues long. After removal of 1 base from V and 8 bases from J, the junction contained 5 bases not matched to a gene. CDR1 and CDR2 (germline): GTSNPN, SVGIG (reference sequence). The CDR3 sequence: CAWSAHRGRGYTF. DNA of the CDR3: TGTGCCTGGAGTGCTCACAGGGGGCGCGGCTACACCTTC.

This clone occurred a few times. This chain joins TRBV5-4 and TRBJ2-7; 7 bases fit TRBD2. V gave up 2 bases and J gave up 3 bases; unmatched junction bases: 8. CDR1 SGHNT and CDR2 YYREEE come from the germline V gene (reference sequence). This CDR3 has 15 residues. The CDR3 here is CASSFGAGTYYEQYF. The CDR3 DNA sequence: TGTGCCAGCAGCTTTGGAGCGGGGACTTACTACGAGCAGTACTTC.

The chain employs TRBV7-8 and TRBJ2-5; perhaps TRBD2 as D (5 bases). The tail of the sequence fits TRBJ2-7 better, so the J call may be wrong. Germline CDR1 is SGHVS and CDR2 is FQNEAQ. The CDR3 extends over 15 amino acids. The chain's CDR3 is CASSYFGGPSYEQYF. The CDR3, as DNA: TGTGCCAGCAGCTACTTCGGAGGCCCTTCCTACGAGCAGTACTTC.

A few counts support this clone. The DNA for the CDR3 is TGTGCCAGCAGGCCAAGGGGACAGTCTAACTATGGCTACACCTTC. Protein sequence: CASRPRGQSNYGYTF. This rearrangement joins TRBV2 to TRBJ1-2; TRBD1 matches at 7 bases. The germline gives CDR1 SNHLY, CDR2 FYNNEI. The V segment lost 6 bases and the J segment 0 bases; nucleotides outside the gene matches: 7. The CDR3 loop spans 15 amino acids. Variable domain in full (rest from reference TRBV2 and TRBJ1-2): EPEVTQTPSHQVTQMGQEVILRCVPISNHLYFYWYRQILGQKVEFLVSFYNNEISEKSEIFDDQFSVERPDGSNFTLKIRSTKLEDSAMYFCASRPRGQSNYGYTFGSGTRLTVV.

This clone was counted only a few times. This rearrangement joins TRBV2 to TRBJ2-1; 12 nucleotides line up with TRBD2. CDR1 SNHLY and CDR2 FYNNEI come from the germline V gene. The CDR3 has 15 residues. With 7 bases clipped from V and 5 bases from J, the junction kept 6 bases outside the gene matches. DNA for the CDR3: TGTGCCAGCAACCGACTAGCGGGAGATGACAATGAGCAGTTCTTC. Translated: CASNRLAGDDNEQFF.

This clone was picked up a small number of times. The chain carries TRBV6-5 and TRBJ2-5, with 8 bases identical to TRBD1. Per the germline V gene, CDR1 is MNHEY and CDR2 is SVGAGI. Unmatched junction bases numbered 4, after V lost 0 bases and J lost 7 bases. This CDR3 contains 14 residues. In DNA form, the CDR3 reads TGTGCCAGCAGTTACTCGACAGGGGAAGTGACCCAGTACTTC. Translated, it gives CASSYSTGEVTQYF.

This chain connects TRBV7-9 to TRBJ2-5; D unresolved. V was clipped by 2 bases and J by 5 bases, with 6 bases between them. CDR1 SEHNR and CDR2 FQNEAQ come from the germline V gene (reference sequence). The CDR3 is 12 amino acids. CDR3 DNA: TGTGCCAGCAGCTTAAATCTGGAGACCCAGTACTTC. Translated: CASSLNLETQYF.

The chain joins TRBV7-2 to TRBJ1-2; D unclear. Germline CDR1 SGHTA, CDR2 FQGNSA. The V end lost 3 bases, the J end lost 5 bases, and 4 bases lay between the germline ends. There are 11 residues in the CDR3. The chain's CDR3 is CASSFHYGYTF. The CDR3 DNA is TGTGCCAGCAGCTTCCATTATGGCTACACCTTC. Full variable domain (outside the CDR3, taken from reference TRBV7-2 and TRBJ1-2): GAGVSQSPSNKVTEKGKDVELRCDPISGHTALYWYRQSLGQGLEFLIYFQGNSAPDKSGLPSDRFSAERTGGSVSTLTIQRTQQEDSAVYLCASSFHYGYTFGSGTRLTVV.

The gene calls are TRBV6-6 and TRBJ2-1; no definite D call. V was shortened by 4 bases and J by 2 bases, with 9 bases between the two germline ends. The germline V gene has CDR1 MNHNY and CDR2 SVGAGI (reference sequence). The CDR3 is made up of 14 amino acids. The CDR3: CASSSIAPYNEQFF. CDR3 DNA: TGTGCCAGCAGTTCGATAGCACCCTACAATGAGCAGTTCTTC.

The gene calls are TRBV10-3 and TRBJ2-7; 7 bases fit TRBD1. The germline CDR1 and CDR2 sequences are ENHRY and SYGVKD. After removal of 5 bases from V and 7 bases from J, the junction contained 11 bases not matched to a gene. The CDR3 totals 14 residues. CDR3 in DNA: TGTGCCATCAGTACCACCGGGACAGCCTTTGAGCAGTACTTC. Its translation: CAISTTGTAFEQYF.

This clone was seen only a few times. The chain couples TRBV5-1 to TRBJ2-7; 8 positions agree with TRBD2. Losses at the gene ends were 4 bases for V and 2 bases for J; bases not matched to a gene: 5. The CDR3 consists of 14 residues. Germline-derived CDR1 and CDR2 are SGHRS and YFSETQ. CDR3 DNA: TGCGCCAGCAGCGGGGCCGGGGGGGCCTACGAGCAGTACTTC. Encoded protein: CASSGAGGAYEQYF.

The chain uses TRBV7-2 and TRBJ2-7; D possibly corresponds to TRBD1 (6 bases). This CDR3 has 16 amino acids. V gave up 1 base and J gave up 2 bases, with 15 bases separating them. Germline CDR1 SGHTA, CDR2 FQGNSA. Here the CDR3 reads CASSLGAGQTTYEQYF. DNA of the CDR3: TGTGCCAGCAGCTTAGGTGCCGGACAGACGACCTACGAGCAGTACTTC.

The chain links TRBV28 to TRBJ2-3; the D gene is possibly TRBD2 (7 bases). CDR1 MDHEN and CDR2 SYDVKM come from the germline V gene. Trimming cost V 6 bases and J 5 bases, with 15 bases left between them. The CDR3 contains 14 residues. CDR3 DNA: TGTGCCAGCAGCAGAGGGGGGAGGGTAGATACGCAGTATTTT. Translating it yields CASSRGGRVDTQYF.

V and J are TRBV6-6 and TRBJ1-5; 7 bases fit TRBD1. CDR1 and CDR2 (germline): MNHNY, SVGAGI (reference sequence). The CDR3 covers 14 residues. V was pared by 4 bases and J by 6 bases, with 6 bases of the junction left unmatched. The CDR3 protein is CASSSTGLGQPQHF. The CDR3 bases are TGTGCCAGCAGTTCGACAGGGTTAGGTCAGCCCCAGCATTTT.

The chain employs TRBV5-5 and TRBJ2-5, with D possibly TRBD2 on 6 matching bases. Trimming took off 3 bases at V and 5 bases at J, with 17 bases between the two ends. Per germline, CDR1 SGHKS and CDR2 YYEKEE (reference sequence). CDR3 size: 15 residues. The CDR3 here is CASSSGVRGLETQYF. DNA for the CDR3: TGTGCCAGCAGCTCGGGGGTTCGGGGTTTGGAGACCCAGTACTTC.

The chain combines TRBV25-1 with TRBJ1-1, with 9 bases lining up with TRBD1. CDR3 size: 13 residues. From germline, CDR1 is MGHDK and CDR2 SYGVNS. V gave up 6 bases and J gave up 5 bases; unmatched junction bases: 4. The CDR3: CASRQGAWTEAFF. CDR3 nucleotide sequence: TGTGCCAGCAGACAGGGGGCATGGACTGAAGCTTTCTTT.

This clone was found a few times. The CDR3 bases are TGTGCCAGCCGGTACCCCCCGGGGGTAGCGGAATACAATGAGCAGTTCTTC. This encodes CASRYPPGVAEYNEQFF. This chain joins TRBV6-7 and TRBJ2-1, with D perhaps matching TRBD2 (6 bases). TRBV6-7 is given ORF status, its function remaining uncertain. With 8 bases removed from V and 4 bases from J, the gap between germline ends came to 24 bases. CDR3 length equals 17 residues.

The CDR3 DNA follows: TGTGCCAGCAGTTACAGGGCGGGAGGAGGGTACGAGCAGTACTTC. Encoded protein: CASSYRAGGGYEQYF. The chain combines TRBV6-5 with TRBJ2-7; 8 nucleotides align to TRBD2. Germline V lookup: CDR1 MNHEY, CDR2 SVGAGI. This CDR3 has 15 amino acids. Trimming at V came to 2 bases and at J to 4 bases, leaving 7 bases not matched to a gene.

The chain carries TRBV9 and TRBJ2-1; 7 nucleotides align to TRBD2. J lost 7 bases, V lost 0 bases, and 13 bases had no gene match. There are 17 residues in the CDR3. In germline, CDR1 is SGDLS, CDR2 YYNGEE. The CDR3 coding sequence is TGTGCCAGCAGCGTAGGTATAATAGGGCGGGAGAGGAATGAGCAGTTCTTC. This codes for CASSVGIIGRERNEQFF.

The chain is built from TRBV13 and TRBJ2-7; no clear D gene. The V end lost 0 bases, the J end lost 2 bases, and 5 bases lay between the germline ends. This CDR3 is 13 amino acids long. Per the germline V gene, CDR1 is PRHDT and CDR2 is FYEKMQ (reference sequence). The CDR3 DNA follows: TGTGCCAGCAGCTTAGGGCTAACCTACGAGCAGTACTTC. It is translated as CASSLGLTYEQYF.

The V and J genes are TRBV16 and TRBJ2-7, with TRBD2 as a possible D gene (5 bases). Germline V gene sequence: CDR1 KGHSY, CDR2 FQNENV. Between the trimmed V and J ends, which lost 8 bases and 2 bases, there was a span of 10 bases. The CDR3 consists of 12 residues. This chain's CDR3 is CASGSGAYEQYF. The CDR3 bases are TGTGCCAGCGGCTCCGGGGCCTACGAGCAGTACTTC.

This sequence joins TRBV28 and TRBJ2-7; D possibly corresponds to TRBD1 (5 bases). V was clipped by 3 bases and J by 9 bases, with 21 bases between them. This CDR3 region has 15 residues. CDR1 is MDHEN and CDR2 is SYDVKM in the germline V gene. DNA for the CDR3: TGTGCCAGCAGTTTCGTCACAGGAGAACGGAGCGCGCAGTACTTC. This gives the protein CASSFVTGERSAQYF.

CDR3 nucleotides: TGTGCCAGCAGCCGGAGCAGCCCTTGGGATACGCAGTATTTT. This codes for CASSRSSPWDTQYF. The chain links TRBV4-2 to TRBJ2-3, with D unclear. This CDR3 is built from 14 residues. V was pared by 4 bases and J by 6 bases, with 14 bases between. The V gene's germline CDR1 is LGHNA and CDR2 YNFKEQ.

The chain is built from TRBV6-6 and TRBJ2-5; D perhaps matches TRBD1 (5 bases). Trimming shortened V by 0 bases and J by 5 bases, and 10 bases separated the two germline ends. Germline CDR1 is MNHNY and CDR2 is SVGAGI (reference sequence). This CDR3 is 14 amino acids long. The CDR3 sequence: CASSYSAGRETQYF. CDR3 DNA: TGTGCCAGCAGTTACTCGGCAGGGCGGGAGACCCAGTACTTC.